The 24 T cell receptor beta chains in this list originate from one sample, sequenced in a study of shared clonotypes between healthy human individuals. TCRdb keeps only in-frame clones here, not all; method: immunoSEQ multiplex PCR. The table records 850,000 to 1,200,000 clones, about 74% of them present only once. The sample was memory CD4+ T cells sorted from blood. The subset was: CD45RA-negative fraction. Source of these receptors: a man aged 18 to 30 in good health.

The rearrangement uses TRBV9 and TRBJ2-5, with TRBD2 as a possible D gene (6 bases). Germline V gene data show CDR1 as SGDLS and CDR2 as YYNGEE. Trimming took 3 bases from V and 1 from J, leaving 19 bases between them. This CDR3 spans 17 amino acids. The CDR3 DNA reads TGTGCCAGCAGCGCCGGGGGTTTCTGGGGGACCCAAGAGACCCAGTACTTC. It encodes CASSAGGFWGTQETQYF.

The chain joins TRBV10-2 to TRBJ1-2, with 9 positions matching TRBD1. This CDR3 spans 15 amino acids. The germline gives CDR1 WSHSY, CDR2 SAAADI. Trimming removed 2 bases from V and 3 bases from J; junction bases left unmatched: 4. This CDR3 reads CASSEGQGIYYGYTF. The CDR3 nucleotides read TGCGCCAGCAGTGAGGGACAGGGGATTTACTATGGCTACACCTTC.

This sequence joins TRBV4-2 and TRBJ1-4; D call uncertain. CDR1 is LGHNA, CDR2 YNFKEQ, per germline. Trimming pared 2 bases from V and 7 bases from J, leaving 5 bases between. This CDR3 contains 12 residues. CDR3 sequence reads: CASSQWGEKLFF. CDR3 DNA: TGTGCCAGCAGCCAATGGGGTGAAAAACTGTTTTTT.

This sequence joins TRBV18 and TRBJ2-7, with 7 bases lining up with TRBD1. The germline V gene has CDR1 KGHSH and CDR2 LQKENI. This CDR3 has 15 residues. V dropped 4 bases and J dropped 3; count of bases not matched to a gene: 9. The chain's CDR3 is CASSQASTGSYEQYF. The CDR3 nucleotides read TGTGCCAGCTCACAGGCCTCGACAGGGAGCTACGAGCAGTACTTC.

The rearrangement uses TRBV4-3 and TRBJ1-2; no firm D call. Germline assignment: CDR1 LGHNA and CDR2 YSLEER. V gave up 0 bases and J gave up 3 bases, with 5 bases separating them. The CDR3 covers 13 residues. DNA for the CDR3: TGCGCCAGCAGCCAAGATTACTACTATGGCTACACCTTC. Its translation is CASSQDYYYGYTF.

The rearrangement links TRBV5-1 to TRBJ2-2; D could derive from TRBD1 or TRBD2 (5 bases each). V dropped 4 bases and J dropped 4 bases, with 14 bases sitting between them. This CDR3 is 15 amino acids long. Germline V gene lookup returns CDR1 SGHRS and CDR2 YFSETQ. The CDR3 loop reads CASSEPGRATGELFF. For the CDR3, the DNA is TGCGCCAGCAGCGAACCGGGACGCGCCACCGGGGAGCTGTTTTTT.

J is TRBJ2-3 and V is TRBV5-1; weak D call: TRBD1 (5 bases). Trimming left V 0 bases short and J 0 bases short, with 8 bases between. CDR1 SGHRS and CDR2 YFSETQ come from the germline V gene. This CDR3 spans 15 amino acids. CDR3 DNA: TGCGCCAGCAGCTTGGGGACATTTAGCACAGATACGCAGTATTTT. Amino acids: CASSLGTFSTDTQYF. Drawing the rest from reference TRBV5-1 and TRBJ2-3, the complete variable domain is KAGVTQTPRYLIKTRGQQVTLSCSPISGHRSVSWYQQTPGQGLQFLFEYFSETQRNKGNFPGRFSGRQFSNSRSEMNVSTLELGDSALYLCASSLGTFSTDTQYFGPGTRLTVL.

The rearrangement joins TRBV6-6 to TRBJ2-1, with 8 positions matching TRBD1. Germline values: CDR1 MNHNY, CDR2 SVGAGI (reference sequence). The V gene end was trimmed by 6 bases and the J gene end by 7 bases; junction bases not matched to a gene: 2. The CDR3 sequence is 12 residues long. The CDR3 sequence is CASSRTGNEQFF. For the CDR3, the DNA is TGTGCCAGCAGCCGGACAGGGAATGAGCAGTTCTTC.

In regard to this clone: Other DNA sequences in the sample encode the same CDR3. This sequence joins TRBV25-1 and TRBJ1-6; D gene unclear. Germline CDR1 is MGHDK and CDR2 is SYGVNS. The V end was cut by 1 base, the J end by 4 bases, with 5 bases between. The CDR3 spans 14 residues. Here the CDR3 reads CASSESGYNSPLHF. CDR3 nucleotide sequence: TGTGCCAGCAGTGAATCGGGGTATAATTCACCCCTCCACTTT. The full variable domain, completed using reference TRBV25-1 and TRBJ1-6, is EADIYQTPRYLVIGTGKKITLECSQTMGHDKMYWYQQDPGMELHLIHYSYGVNSTEKGDLSSESTVSRIRTEHFPLTLESARPSHTSQYLCASSESGYNSPLHFGNGTRLTVT.

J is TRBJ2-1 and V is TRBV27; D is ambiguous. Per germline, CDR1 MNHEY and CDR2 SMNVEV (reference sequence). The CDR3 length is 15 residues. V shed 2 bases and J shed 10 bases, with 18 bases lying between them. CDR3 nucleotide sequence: TGTGCCAGCAGTTTACTGAACCACGAAAGAGTCGAGCAGTTCTTC. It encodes CASSLLNHERVEQFF.

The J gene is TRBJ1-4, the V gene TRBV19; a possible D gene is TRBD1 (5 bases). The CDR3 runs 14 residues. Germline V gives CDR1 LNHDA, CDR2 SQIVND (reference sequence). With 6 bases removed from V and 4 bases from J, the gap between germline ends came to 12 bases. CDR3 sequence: CASSLRQSNEKLFF. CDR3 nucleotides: TGTGCCAGTAGCCTTCGACAGAGTAATGAAAAACTGTTTTTT.

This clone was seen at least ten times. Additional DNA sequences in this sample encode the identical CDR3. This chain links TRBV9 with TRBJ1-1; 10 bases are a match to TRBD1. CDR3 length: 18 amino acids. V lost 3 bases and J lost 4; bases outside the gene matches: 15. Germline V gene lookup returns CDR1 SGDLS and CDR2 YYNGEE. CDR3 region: CASSAPPGTGERVTEAFF. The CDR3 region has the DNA TGTGCCAGCAGCGCCCCACCCGGGACAGGGGAGAGGGTCACTGAAGCTTTCTTT. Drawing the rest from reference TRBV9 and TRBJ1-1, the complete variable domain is DSGVTQTPKHLITATGQRVTLRCSPRSGDLSVYWYQQSLDQGLQFLIQYYNGEERAKGNILERFSAQQFPDLHSELNLSSLELGDSALYFCASSAPPGTGERVTEAFFGQGTRLTVV.

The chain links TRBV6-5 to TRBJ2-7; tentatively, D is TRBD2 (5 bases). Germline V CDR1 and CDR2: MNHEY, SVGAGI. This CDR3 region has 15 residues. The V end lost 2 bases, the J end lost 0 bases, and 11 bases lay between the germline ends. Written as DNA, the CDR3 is TGTGCCAGCAGTTACGGACTCTTAAGCTCCTACGAGCAGTACTTC. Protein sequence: CASSYGLLSSYEQYF.

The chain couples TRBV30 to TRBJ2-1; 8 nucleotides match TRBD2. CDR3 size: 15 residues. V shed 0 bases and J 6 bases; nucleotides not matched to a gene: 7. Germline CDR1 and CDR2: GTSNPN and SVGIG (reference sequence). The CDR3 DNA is TGTGCCTGGAGTGTACGTCGCGGGGGGTTCAATGAGCAGTTCTTC. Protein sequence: CAWSVRRGGFNEQFF.

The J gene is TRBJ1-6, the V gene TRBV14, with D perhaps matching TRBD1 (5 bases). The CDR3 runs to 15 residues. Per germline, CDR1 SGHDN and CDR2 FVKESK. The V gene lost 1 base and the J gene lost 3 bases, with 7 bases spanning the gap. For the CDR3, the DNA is TGTGCCAGCAGCCAAGGACAGAGCTATAATTCACCCCTCCACTTT. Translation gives CASSQGQSYNSPLHF.

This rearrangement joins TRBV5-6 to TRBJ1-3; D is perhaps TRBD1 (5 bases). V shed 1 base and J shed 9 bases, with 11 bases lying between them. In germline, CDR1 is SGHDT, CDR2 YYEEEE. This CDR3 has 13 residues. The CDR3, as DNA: TGTGCCAGCAGCTTGTGGGGGTTCGGCACCATATATTTT. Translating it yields CASSLWGFGTIYF.

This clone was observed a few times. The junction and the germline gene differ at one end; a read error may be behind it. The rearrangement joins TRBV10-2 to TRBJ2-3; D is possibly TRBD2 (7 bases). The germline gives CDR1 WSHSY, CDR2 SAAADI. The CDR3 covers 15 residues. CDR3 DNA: TGCGCCAGCAGTGAGGGGGGCGGGAGCAGAGATACGCAGTATTTT. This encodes CASSEGGGSRDTQYF.

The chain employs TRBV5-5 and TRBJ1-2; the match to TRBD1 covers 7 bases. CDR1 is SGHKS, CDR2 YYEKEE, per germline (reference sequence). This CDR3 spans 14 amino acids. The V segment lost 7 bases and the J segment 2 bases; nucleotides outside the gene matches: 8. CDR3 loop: CASLTGTVNYGYTF. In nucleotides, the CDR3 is TGTGCCAGCCTCACCGGGACAGTGAACTATGGCTACACCTTC.

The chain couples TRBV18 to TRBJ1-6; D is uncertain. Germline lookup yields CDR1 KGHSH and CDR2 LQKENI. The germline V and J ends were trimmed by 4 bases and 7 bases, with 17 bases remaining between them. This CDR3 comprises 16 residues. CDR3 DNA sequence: TGTGCCAGCTCACGGGCGAACAAGGGAGTAAATTCACCCCTCCACTTT. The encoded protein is CASSRANKGVNSPLHF. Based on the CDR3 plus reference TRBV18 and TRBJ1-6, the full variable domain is NAGVMQNPRHLVRRRGQEARLRCSPMKGHSHVYWYRQLPEEGLKFMVYLQKENIIDESGMPKERFSAEFPKEGPSILRIQQVVRGDSAAYFCASSRANKGVNSPLHFGNGTRLTVT.

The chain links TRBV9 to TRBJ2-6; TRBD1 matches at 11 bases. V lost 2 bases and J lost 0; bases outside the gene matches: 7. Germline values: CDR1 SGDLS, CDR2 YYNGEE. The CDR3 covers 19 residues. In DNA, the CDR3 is TGTGCCAGCAGCGTGGTGGGACAGGGGGTACACTCTGGGGCCAACGTCCTGACTTTC. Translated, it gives CASSVVGQGVHSGANVLTF.

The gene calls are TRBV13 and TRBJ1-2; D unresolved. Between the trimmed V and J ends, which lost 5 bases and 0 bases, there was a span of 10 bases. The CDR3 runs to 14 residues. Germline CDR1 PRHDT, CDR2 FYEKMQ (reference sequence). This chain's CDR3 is CASSLHGSNYGYTF. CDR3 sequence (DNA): TGTGCCAGCAGCCTCCATGGCTCTAACTATGGCTACACCTTC.

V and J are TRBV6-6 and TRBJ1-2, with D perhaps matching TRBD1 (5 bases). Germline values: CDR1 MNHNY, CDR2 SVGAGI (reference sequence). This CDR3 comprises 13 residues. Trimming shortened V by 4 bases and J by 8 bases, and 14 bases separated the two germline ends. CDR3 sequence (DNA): TGTGCCAGCAGTTTACTTATCGGGGGAGGCTACACCTTC. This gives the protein CASSLLIGGGYTF.

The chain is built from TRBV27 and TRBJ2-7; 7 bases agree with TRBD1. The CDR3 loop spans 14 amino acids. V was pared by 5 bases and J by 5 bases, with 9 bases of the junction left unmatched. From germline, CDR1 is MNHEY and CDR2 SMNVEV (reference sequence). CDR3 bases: TGTGCCAGCAGTCTTAGACAGGGACGAAACGAGCAGTACTTC. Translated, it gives CASSLRQGRNEQYF.

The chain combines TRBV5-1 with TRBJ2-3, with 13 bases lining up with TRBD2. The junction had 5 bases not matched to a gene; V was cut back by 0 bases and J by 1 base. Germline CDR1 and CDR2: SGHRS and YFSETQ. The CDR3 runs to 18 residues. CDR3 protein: CASSLGGTSGTGTDTQYF. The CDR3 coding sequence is TGCGCCAGCAGCTTGGGGGGGACTAGCGGGACGGGCACAGATACGCAGTATTTT. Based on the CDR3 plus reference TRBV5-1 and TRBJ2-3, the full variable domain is KAGVTQTPRYLIKTRGQQVTLSCSPISGHRSVSWYQQTPGQGLQFLFEYFSETQRNKGNFPGRFSGRQFSNSRSEMNVSTLELGDSALYLCASSLGGTSGTGTDTQYFGPGTRLTVL.